This T cell receptor (beta chain) was sequenced during a study of cytomegalovirus exposure and HLA in healthy donors. Study findings and constraints: Later analysis associated a missense DCLRE1C variant with TCR beta V- and J-gene trimming. TCR beta V segments were, for the most part, productive about 90% or about 30% of the time in an earlier analysis.

Comment on this clone: No antigen is known for it.

CDR3 length: 15 residues. Germline V lookup: CDR1 MNHNS, CDR2 SASEGT. V lost 1 base and J 4 bases, leaving 11 bases between the germline ends. PCR involved 60 Vbeta and 13 Jbeta primers. The protocol was immunoSEQ multiplex PCR, while the TCRdb copy is restricted to in-frame clones and leaves out a portion. The sample yields more than 110,000 clones, about 80% seen once. Those who donated were healthy bone marrow donors. This sequence joins TRBV6-1 and TRBJ1-5; D unclear. The sequence was collected from a male donor in good health and CMV-seronegative. Sequenced sample: PBMCs. The CDR3 DNA is TGTGCCAGCAGTGAAGACGGGGTAGGGAATCAGCCCCAGCATTTT. Its translation is CASSEDGVGNQPQHF.